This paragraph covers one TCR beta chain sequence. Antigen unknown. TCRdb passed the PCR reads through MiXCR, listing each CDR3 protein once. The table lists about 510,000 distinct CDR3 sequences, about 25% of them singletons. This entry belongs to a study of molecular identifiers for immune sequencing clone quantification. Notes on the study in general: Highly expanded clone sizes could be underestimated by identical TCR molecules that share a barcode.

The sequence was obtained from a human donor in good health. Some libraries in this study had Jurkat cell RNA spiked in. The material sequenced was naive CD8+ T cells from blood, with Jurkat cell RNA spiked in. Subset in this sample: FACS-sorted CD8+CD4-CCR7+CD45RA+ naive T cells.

The CDR3 DNA follows: TGCAGTGCTAGCTCGGGGGGGCAGTACTTC. It yields the protein CSASSGGQYF. The genes are TRBV20-1 and TRBJ2-7, with TRBD2 matching over 7 bases. Germline V lookup: CDR1 DFQATT, CDR2 SNEGSKA (reference sequence). The CDR3 is 10 amino acids. V lost 3 bases to trimming and J lost 9 bases; unmatched junction nucleotides: 2.